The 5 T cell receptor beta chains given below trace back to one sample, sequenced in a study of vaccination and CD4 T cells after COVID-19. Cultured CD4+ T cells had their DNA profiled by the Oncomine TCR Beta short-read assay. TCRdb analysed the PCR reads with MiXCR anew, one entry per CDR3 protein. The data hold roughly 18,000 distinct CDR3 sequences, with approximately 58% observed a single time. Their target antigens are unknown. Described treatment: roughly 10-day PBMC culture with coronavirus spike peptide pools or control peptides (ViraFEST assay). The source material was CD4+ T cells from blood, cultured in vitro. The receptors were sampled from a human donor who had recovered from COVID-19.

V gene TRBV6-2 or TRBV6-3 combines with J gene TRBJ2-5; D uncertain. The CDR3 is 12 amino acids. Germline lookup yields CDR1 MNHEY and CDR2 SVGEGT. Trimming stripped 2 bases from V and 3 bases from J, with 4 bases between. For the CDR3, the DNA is TGTGCCAGCAGTTACAGGGAAGAGACCCAGTACTTC. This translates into CASSYREETQYF.

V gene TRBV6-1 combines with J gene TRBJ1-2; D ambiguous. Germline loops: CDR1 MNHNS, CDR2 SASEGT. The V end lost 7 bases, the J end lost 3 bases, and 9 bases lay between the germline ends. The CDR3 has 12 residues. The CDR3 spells CASTRADYGYTF. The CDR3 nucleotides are TGTGCCAGCACGAGGGCCGACTATGGCTACACCTTC.

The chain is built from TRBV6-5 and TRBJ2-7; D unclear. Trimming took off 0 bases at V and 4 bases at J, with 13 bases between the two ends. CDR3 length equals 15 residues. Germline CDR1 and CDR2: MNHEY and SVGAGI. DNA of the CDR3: TGTGCCAGCAGTTACTCGAAGTCCACGTTTTACGAGCAGTACTTC. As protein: CASSYSKSTFYEQYF.

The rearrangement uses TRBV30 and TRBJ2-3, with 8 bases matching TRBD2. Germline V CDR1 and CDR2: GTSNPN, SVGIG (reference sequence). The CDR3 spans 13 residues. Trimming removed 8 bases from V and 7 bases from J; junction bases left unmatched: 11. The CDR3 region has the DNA TGTGCCCGGGACGGAGCGGGGGAGAATACGCAGTATTTT. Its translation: CARDGAGENTQYF.

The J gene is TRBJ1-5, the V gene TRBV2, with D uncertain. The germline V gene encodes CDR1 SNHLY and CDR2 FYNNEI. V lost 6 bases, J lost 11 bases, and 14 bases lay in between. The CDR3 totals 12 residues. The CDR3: CASSLHFRAQHF. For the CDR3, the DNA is TGTGCCAGCAGCCTCCATTTTAGGGCCCAGCATTTT.